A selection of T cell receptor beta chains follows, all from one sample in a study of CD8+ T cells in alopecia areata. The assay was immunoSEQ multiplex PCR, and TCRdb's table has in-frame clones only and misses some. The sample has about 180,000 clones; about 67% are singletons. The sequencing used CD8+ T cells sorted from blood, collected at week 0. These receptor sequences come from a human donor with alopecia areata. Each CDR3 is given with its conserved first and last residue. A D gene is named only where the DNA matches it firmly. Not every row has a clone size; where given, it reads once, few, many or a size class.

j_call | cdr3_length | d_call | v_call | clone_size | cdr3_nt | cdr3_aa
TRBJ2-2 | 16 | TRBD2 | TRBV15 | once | TGTGCCACCAGCAGAGGAGGTAGCGGGGGTTCCGGGGAGCTGTTTTTT | CATSRGGSGGSGELFF
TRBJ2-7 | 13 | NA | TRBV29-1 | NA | TGCAGCGTTACAGACGTGAGTCCGTACGAGCAGTACTTC | CSVTDVSPYEQYF
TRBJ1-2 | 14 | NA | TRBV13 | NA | TGTGCCAGCAGGGAACAGGGACTGAACTATGGCTACACCTTC | CASREQGLNYGYTF
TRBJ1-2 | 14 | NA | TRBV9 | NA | TGTGCCAGCAGCGTAGATCGGTCTTCCTCGGGCTACACCTTC | CASSVDRSSSGYTF
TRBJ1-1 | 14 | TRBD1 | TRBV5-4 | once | TGTGCCAGCAGCTTGCCAGGGGGGAACACTGAAGCTTTCTTT | CASSLPGGNTEAFF
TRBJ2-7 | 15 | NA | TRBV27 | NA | TGTGCCAGCAGTTCGATACCACAGGGTAACTACGAGCAGTACTTC | CASSSIPQGNYEQYF
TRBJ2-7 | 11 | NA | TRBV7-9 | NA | TGTGCCAGCAGCAGAGGGTACGAGCAGTACTTC | CASSRGYEQYF
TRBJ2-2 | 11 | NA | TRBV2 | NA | TGTGCCAGCAACCGAAACGGGGAGCTGTTTTTT | CASNRNGELFF
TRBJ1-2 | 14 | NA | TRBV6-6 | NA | TGTGCCAGCAGTTCCCAGGTGGCAGGGCATGGCTACACCTTC | CASSSQVAGHGYTF
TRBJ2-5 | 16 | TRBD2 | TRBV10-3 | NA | TGTGCCAGCGACAGCGGGCTAGCGGGGGGGCAAGAGACCCAGTACTTC | CASDSGLAGGQETQYF
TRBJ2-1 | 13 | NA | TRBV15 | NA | TGTGCCACCAGCAGAGTTAAAACCAATGAGCAGTTCTTC | CATSRVKTNEQFF
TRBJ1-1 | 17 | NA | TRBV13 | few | TGTGCCAGCAGCTTAGGCCTCGTAGGGGGAGAGAACACTGAAGCTTTCTTT | CASSLGLVGGENTEAFF
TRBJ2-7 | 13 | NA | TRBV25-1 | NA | TGTGCCAGCAGTGAAACGGACGGGTACGAGCAGTACTTC | CASSETDGYEQYF
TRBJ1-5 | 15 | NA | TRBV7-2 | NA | TGTGCCAGCAGCTTAGCGTGGCGAGGGAACCAGCCCCAGCATTTT | CASSLAWRGNQPQHF
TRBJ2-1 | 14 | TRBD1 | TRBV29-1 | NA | TGCAGCGTTAGGGGACAGGGGGCTTACAATGAGCAGTTCTTC | CSVRGQGAYNEQFF
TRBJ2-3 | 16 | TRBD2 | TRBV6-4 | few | TGTGCCAGCAGTGACTCTAGCGGGGGGGCCACAGATACGCAGTATTTT | CASSDSSGGATDTQYF
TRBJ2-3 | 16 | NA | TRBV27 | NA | TGTGCCTGCAGTTTAGTTAGGGCAGGGGGCACAGATACGCAGTATTTT | CACSLVRAGGTDTQYF
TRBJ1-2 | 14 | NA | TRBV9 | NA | TGTGCCAGCAGCGTAGTAAACCCCACCTATGGCTACACCTTC | CASSVVNPTYGYTF
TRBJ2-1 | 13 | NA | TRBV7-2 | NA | TGTGCCAGTCCGGTCGGGGCGGGGAATGAGCAGTTCTTC | CASPVGAGNEQFF
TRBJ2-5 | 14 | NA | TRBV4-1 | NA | TGCGCCAGCAGCTCAGTGTTGGGGGCGGAGACCCAGTACTTC | CASSSVLGAETQYF
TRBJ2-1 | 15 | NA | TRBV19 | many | TGTGCCAGTAGTTTGGCGGGTAGCTCCTACAATGAGCAGTTCTTC | CASSLAGSSYNEQFF
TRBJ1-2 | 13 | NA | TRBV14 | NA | TGTGCCAGCAGCCAAGGCCAGAGCTATGGCTACACCTTC | CASSQGQSYGYTF
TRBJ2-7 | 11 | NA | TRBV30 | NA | TGTGCCTGGAGTGACAGCTACGAGCAGTACTTC | CAWSDSYEQYF
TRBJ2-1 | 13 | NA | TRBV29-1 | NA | TGCAGCGTTGGTGGGGGGGCCCTCAATGAGCAGTTCTTC | CSVGGGALNEQFF
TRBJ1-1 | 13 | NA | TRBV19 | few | TGTGCCAGTCGCCAAGAAGGCGATTCTGAAGCTTTCTTT | CASRQEGDSEAFF
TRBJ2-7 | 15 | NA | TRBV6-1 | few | TGTGCCAGCAGCCGATGGACGGAGATCTCCTACGAGCAGTACTTC | CASSRWTEISYEQYF
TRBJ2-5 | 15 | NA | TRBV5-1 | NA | TGCGCCAGCAGCTTGGCCGGAGGGACGCAAGAGACCCAGTACTTC | CASSLAGGTQETQYF
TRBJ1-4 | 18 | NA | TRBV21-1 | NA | TGTGCCAGCAGCAAGGAGAAAGGGGAGAACTATCACCTTGAAAAACTGTTTTTT | CASSKEKGENYHLEKLFF
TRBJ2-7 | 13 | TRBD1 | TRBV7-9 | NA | TGTGCCAGCAGACGGGGACAGAACTACGAGCAGTACTTC | CASRRGQNYEQYF
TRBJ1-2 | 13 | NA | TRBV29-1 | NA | TGCAGCGTTCCCCAAGACACATTCTATGGCTACACCTTC | CSVPQDTFYGYTF
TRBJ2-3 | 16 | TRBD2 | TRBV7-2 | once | TGTGCCAGCAGCTTACAAGCGGGGGGCACCCCAGATACGCAGTATTTT | CASSLQAGGTPDTQYF
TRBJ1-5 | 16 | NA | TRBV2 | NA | TGTGCCAGCAGTGAAGGGGTAGTACAGGGTAATCAGCCCCAGCATTTT | CASSEGVVQGNQPQHF
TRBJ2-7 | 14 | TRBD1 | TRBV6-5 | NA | TGTGCCAGCAGCCCGGGACAGGGGTTCTACGAGCAGTACTTC | CASSPGQGFYEQYF
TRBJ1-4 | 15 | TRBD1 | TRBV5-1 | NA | TGCGCCAGCAGCCCGCGGACAGGGGGCACGGAAAAACTGTTTTTT | CASSPRTGGTEKLFF
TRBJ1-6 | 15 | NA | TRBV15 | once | TGTGCCACCAGCAGAGAGGGGGCGTGGAATTCACCCCTCCACTTT | CATSREGAWNSPLHF
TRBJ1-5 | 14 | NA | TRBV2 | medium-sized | TGTGCCAGCAGTGAAACGGGGTACAATCAGCCCCAGCATTTT | CASSETGYNQPQHF
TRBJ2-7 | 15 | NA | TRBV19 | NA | TGTGCCAGTAGTGTTGGGGGACCCAGCTCCTACGAGCAGTACTTC | CASSVGGPSSYEQYF
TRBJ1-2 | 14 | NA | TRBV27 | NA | TGTGCCAGCAGTTTAGGAGGCGCGGGATATGGCTACACCTTC | CASSLGGAGYGYTF
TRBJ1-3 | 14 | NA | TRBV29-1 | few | TGCAGCGTTGAACTTCTGGCAGCTGGAAACACCATATATTTT | CSVELLAAGNTIYF
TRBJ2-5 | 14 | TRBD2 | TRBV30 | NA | TGTGCCTGGGCCGGGACTAGCGGGGGAGAGACCCAGTACTTC | CAWAGTSGGETQYF
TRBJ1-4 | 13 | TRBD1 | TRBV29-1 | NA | TGCAGCGTTGGGGGACAGGGGGCTGAAAAACTGTTTTTT | CSVGGQGAEKLFF
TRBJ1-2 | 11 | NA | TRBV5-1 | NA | TGCGCCAGCAGCGGGGGCTTGGGCTACACCTTC | CASSGGLGYTF
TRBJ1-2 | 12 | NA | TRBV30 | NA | TGTGCCTGGACCCGGGGGGTCTATGGCTACACCTTC | CAWTRGVYGYTF
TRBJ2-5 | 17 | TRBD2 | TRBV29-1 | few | TGCAGCGTTGAAGATCCCCGGCGGGGGGGCCCCCAAGAGACCCAGTACTTC | CSVEDPRRGGPQETQYF
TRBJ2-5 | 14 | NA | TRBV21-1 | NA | TGTGAAAAGAACCCGGGACAGGGGGTGGATGAGCAGTACTTC | CEKNPGQGVDEQYF
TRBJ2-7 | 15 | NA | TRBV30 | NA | TGTGCCTGGAGTCAATCCAGGCGGTATCCCTACGAGCAGTACTTC | CAWSQSRRYPYEQYF
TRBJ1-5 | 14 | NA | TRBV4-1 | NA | TGCGCCAGCAGCCAACCGGGCGCCCAGGAGCCCCAGCATTTT | CASSQPGAQEPQHF
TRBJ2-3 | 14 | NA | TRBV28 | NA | TGTGCCAGCAGGAACCCAGGACGGACAGATACGCAGTATTTT | CASRNPGRTDTQYF
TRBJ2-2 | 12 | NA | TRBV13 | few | TGTGCCAGCAGTCCGTTGGCCGGGGAGCTGTTTTTT | CASSPLAGELFF
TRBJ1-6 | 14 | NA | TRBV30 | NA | TGTGCCTGGAGTGTTGGGACGGGGAGCTCACCCCTCCACTTT | CAWSVGTGSSPLHF